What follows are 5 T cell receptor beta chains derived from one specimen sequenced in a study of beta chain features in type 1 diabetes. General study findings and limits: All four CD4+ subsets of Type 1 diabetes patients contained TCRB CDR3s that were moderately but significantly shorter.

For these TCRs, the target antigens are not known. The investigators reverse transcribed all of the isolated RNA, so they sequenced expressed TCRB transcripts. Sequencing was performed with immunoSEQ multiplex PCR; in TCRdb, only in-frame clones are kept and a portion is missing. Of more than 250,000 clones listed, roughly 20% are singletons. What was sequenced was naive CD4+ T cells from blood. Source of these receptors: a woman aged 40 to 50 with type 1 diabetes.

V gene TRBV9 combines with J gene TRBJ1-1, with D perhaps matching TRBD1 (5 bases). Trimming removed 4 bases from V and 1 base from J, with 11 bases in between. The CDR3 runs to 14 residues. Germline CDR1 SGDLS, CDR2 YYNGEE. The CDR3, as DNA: TGTGCCAGCAGCAAACAGGTGTCGAACACTGAAGCTTTCTTT. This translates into CASSKQVSNTEAFF.

The CDR3 coding sequence is TGTGCCAGCAGCGTAAATCTAGCGGGAGAGGTCGGGGAGCTGTTTTTT. Protein: CASSVNLAGEVGELFF. The chain couples TRBV9 to TRBJ2-2; TRBD2 matches at 10 bases. This CDR3 is built from 16 residues. Losses at the gene ends were 1 base for V and 7 bases for J; bases not matched to a gene: 7. The germline V gene encodes CDR1 SGDLS and CDR2 YYNGEE.

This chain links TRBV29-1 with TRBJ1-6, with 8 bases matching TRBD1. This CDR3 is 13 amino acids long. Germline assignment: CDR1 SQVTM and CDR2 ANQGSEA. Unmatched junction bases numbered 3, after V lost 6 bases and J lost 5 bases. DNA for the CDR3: TGCAGCGTGACGACAGGGGATAATTCACCCCTCCACTTT. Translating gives CSVTTGDNSPLHF.

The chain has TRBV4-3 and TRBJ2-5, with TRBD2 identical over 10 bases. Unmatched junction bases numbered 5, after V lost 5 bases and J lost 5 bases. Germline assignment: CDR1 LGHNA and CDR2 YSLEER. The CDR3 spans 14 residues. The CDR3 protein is CASSSGGAWETQYF. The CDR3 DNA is TGCGCCAGCAGCAGCGGGGGGGCCTGGGAGACCCAGTACTTC.

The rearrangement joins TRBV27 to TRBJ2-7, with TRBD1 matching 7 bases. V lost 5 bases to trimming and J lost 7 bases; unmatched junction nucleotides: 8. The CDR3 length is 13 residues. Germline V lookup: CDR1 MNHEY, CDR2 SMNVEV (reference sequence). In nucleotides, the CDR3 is TGTGCCAGCAGTCAGACAGGGTTGGGTGAGCAGTACTTC. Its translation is CASSQTGLGEQYF.